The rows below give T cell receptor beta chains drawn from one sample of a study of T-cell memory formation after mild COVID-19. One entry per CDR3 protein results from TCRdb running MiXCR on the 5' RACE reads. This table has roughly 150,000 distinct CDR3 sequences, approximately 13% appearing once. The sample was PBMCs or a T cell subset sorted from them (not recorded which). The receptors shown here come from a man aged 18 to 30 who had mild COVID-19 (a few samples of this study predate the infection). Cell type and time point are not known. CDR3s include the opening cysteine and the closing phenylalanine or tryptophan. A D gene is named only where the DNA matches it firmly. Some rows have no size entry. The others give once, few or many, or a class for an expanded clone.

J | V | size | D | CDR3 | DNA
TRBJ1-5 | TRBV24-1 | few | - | CATSDGGRPQHF | TGTGCCACCAGTGATGGCGGTCGGCCCCAGCATTTT
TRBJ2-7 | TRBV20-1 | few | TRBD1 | CSARGPPGQGAHYEQYF | TGCAGTGCTAGAGGACCCCCGGGACAGGGGGCTCACTACGAGCAGTACTTC
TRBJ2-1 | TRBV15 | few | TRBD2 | CATALAASYNEQFF | TGTGCCACAGCCCTAGCGGCCTCCTACAATGAGCAGTTCTTC
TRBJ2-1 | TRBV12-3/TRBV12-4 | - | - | CASSLRGRGNEQFF | TGTGCCAGCAGTTTGAGGGGCCGGGGCAATGAGCAGTTCTTC
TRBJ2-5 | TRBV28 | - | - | CATSASPQETQCF | TGTGCCACCTCAGCGAGCCCACAAGAGACCCAGTGCTTC
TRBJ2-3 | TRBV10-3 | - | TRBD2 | CAISGLTSLPDTQYF | TGTGCCATCAGTGGGTTGACTAGCCTCCCGGATACGCAGTATTTT
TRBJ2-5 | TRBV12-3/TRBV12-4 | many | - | CASSPGTPHAGTQYF | TGTGCCAGCAGCCCAGGGACTCCCCACGCGGGGACCCAGTACTTC
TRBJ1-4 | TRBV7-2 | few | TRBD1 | CASSLATGEGFKKLFF | TGTGCCAGCAGCTTAGCAACAGGGGAGGGATTTAAAAAACTGTTTTTT
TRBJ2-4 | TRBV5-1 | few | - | CASSSAGENIQYF | TGCGCCAGCAGCTCGGCAGGTGAAAACATTCAGTACTTC
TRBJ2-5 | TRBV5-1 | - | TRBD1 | CASSSTGGETQYF | TGCGCCAGCAGCTCCACAGGGGGGGAGACCCAGTACTTC
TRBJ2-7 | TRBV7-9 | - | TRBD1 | CASSIGTGQEQYF | TGTGCCAGCAGCATAGGGACAGGGCAAGAGCAGTACTTC
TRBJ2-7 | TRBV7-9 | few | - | CASSHWGRKTSYEQYF | TGTGCCAGCAGCCACTGGGGGCGAAAAACCTCCTACGAGCAGTACTTC
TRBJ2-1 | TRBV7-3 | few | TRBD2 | CASSAQSSGGVNEQFF | TGTGCCAGCAGCGCCCAGTCTAGCGGGGGGGTCAATGAGCAGTTCTTC
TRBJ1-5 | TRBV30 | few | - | CAWSVDGGQPQHF | TGTGCCTGGAGTGTAGACGGGGGACAGCCCCAGCATTTT
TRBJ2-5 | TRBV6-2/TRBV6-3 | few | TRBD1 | CASSYPQGAQETQYF | TGTGCCAGCAGTTACCCACAGGGGGCCCAAGAGACCCAGTACTTC
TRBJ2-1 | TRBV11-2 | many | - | CASSLLAGYEQFF | TGTGCCAGCAGCCTCCTAGCTGGCTATGAGCAGTTCTTC
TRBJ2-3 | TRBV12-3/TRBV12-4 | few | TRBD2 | CASSPGGVAGAADTQYF | TGTGCCAGCAGTCCGGGGGGAGTAGCGGGGGCGGCAGATACGCAGTATTTT
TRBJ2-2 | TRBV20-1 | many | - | CSASSDRTGELFF | TGCAGTGCTAGTTCGGACCGCACCGGGGAGCTGTTTTTT
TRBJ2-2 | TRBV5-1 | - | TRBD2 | CASSLRLAGGTGEMFF | TGCGCCAGCAGCTTGAGACTAGCGGGGGGCACCGGGGAGATGTTTTTT
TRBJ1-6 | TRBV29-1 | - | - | CSARRGYNSPLHF | TGCAGCGCCCGAAGGGGGTATAATTCACCCCTCCACTTT
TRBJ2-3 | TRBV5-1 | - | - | CASSSGGLVDTQYF | TGCGCCAGCAGCTCTGGTGGGTTGGTGGATACGCAGTATTTT
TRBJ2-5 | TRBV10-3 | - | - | CAMRGDGETQYF | TGTGCCATGAGGGGGGACGGGGAGACCCAGTACTTC
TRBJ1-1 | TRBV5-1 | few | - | CASSYSHPPGNTEAFF | TGCGCCAGCAGCTACTCCCACCCACCAGGGAACACTGAAGCTTTCTTT
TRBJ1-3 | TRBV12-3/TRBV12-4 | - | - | CASRLQVISGNTIYF | TGTGCCAGCAGACTACAGGTGATCTCTGGAAACACCATATATTTT
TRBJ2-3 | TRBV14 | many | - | CASSRDSSTDTQYF | TGTGCCAGCAGCCGGGACTCATCCACAGATACGCAGTATTTT
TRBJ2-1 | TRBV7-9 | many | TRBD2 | CASSSSLAGTYNEQFF | TGTGCCAGCAGCTCATCGCTAGCGGGAACCTACAATGAGCAGTTCTTC
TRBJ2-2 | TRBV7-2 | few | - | CASSLDLGVGELFF | TGTGCCAGCAGCTTAGATTTAGGGGTTGGGGAGCTGTTTTTT
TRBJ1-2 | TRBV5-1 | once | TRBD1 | CASSWDRGHGYTF | TGCGCCAGCAGCTGGGACAGGGGCCATGGCTACACATTC
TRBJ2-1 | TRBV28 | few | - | CASSFMRNEQFF | TGTGCCAGCAGTTTTATGAGAAATGAGCAGTTCTTC
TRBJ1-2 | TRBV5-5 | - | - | CASSIVYRFNYGYTF | TGTGCCAGCAGCATAGTATACAGGTTTAACTATGGCTACACCTTC
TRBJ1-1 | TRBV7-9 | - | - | CASSPATGEAFF | TGTGCCAGCAGCCCCGCGACAGGTGAAGCTTTCTTT
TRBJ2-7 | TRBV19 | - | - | CASSIQLGPYEQYF | TGTGCCAGTAGTATTCAACTAGGGCCCTACGAGCAGTACTTC
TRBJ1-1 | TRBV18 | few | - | CASSPRLGGMNTEAFF | TGTGCCAGCTCACCGAGGCTGGGAGGGATGAACACTGAAGCTTTCTTT
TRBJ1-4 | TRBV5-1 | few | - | CASSLGDRHEKLFF | TGCGCCAGCAGCTTGGGAGACAGGCATGAAAAACTGTTTTTT
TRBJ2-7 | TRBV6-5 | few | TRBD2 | CASRYTRTSSYEQYF | TGTGCCAGCAGATACACCAGGACTAGCTCCTACGAGCAGTACTTC
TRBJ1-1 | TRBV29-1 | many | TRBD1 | CSAGQGVATEAFF | TGCAGCGCAGGACAGGGGGTAGCCACTGAAGCTTTCTTT
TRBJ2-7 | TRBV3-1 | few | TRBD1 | CASSQGQGYEQYF | TGTGCCAGCAGCCAGGGACAGGGTTACGAGCAGTACTTC
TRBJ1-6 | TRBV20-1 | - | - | CSARAGGGDSPLHF | TGCAGTGCTAGAGCCGGGGGTGGGGATTCACCCCTCCACTTT
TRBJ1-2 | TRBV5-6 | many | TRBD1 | CASSRRQGDGYTF | TGTGCCAGCAGCCGTCGACAGGGGGATGGCTACACCTTC
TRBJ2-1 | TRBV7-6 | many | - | CASSLYWGDDEQFF | TGTGCCAGCAGCTTATACTGGGGTGACGATGAGCAGTTCTTC